The sequence of this TCR beta chain was determined in a study of cytomegalovirus exposure and HLA in healthy donors. Study-level results: In a later analysis, DRB1 alleles had the most associated TCRs; HLA-C alleles the fewest. CMV serostatus was the only immune exposure information that was available. Analyses of presence and absence presupposed an approximately uniform sequencing depth across donors.

V lost 3 bases and J lost 7; bases outside the gene matches: 6. CDR3 length: 15 amino acids. Germline CDR1 is SEHNR and CDR2 is FQNEAQ (reference sequence). About this clone itself: The antigen is unknown.

60 Vbeta and 13 Jbeta primers were used in PCR. Per the study methods: In a later analysis, the count reached roughly 80 million unique TCR beta chains, with about 12 million shared. The protocol was immunoSEQ multiplex PCR, while the TCRdb copy is restricted to in-frame clones and leaves out a portion. That table furnishes V, J and clone size, whereas the DNA furnished D and trimming. The data hold approximately 82,000 clones, with approximately 60% observed a single time. The chain has TRBV7-9 and TRBJ1-6; 7 bases match TRBD1. Material: PBMCs. The origin of this receptor is a woman aged 30 to 39 in good health and CMV-seropositive. DNA for the CDR3: TGTGCCAGCAGCTTGGAAGGGGGCGAAAATTCACCCCTCCACTTT. It yields the protein CASSLEGGENSPLHF.